This T cell receptor (beta chain) was sequenced in a study of breast tumors, draining lymph nodes, adjacent tissues. Broader study findings: Tumors had less TCR diversity than lymph nodes, more than nontumor tissue.

MiXCR was run by TCRdb on the multiplex PCR reads, yielding one entry per CDR3 protein. The sample comprises about 230,000 distinct CDR3 sequences, 32% of which are singletons, and 1.4% rests with the top ten. As to this clonotype: Its specificity is unknown.

Axillary draining lymph nodes of breast cancer patients supplied the node samples. Trimming took off 5 bases at V and 4 bases at J, with 26 bases between the two ends. The V gene's germline CDR1 is KGHDR and CDR2 SFDVKD. The CDR3 spans 19 residues. The sequenced sample consisted of axillary lymph node tissue. J is TRBJ2-1 and V is TRBV24-1, with a tentative D call TRBD2 (5 bases). This sequence originates from a female donor with breast cancer. Some clones in this sample may be carry-over from other donors' samples. The DNA of the CDR3 is TGTGCCACCAGTGCTGCTAGAGCCCCAGCTAGCCGGGTGTACAATGAGCAGTTCTTC. It codes for CATSAARAPASRVYNEQFF.